The 15 T cell receptor beta chains given below trace back to one sample, sequenced in a study of OX40 agonist ivuxolimab in advanced cancers. Generated by immunoSEQ multiplex PCR, the TCRdb table keeps only in-frame clones and is missing some. This table has about 58,000 clones, 86% appearing once. Sample: CD4+ or CD8+ T cells sorted from blood, taken in a trial of the OX40 agonist ivuxolimab. These receptors were obtained from an adult with an advanced solid tumor such as melanoma, head and neck, liver or kidney cancer.

The V call is TRBV5-1, the J call TRBJ2-5, with D perhaps TRBD1 (5 bases). This CDR3 region has 14 residues. Germline CDR1 SGHRS, CDR2 YFSETQ. Trimming removed 2 bases at V and 3 bases at J, with 11 bases between. The DNA for the CDR3 is TGCGCCAGCAGCTTACAGGCGGCTGAAGAGACCCAGTACTTC. Translated, it gives CASSLQAAEETQYF.

Only a few counts were recorded for this clone. This chain joins TRBV4-1 and TRBJ1-2, with 7 nucleotides matching TRBD1. The CDR3 runs to 19 residues. Germline CDR1 reads MGHRA; CDR2 reads YSYEKL. Unmatched junction bases numbered 18, after V lost 0 bases and J lost 5 bases. The CDR3 coding sequence is TGCGCCAGCAGCCAAGAGGTGGGGGTGTTAGGGGGCTGGGCATATGGCTACACCTTC. Its protein is CASSQEVGVLGGWAYGYTF.

This clone was detected a few times. Here the CDR3 reads CASRAGGRGTGELFF. For the CDR3, the DNA is TGTGCCAGTAGGGCAGGGGGCAGAGGCACCGGGGAGCTGTTTTTT. This sequence joins TRBV19 and TRBJ2-2, with 8 nucleotides matching TRBD1. The CDR3 consists of 15 residues. Germline CDR1 and CDR2: LNHDA and SQIVND (reference sequence). With 6 bases clipped from V and 4 bases from J, the junction kept 7 bases outside the gene matches.

The V call is TRBV18, the J call TRBJ1-5, with TRBD1 matching 9 bases. Germline CDR1 and CDR2: KGHSH and LQKENI. V trimming: 1 base; J trimming: 4 bases; junction bases outside the gene matches: 5. The CDR3 sequence is 16 residues long. This chain's CDR3 is CASSPLATGGNQPQHF. The CDR3 DNA sequence: TGTGCCAGCTCACCACTAGCGACAGGGGGAAATCAGCCCCAGCATTTT.

As concerns this clone: Germline and junction disagree at one end, which may indicate a read error. The V gene is TRBV20-1, the J gene TRBJ2-7, with TRBD2 matching over 10 bases. The CDR3 sequence is 11 residues long. Germline CDR1 is DFQATT and CDR2 is SNEGSKA (reference sequence). The CDR3, as DNA: TGCAGTGTTAGATACGGGACTAGCGAGTACTTC. This sequence encodes CSVRYGTSEYF.

This clone was counted once. This rearrangement joins TRBV5-1 to TRBJ2-7; the D gene is possibly TRBD2 (6 bases). The length of the CDR3 is 14 residues. The germline CDR1 and CDR2 sequences are SGHRS and YFSETQ. With 4 bases removed from V and 0 bases from J, the gap between germline ends came to 11 bases. CDR3 sequence: CASSPLTSSYEQYF. CDR3 nucleotides: TGCGCCAGCAGCCCCTTGACTAGCTCCTACGAGCAGTACTTC.

This clone is medium-sized. The genes are TRBV19 and TRBJ1-2, with D possibly TRBD1 on 5 matching bases. Trimming shortened V by 3 bases and J by 4 bases, and 12 bases separated the two germline ends. In germline, CDR1 is LNHDA, CDR2 SQIVND (reference sequence). CDR3 size: 14 residues. The CDR3 here is CASSIPGQAYGYTF. DNA for the CDR3: TGTGCCAGTAGTATCCCCGGACAAGCCTATGGCTACACCTTC.

The rearrangement joins TRBV5-8 to TRBJ1-2, with no clear D. Germline CDR1 is SGHTS and CDR2 is YDEGEE. This CDR3 is 12 amino acids long. With 0 bases removed from V and 5 bases from J, the gap between germline ends came to 5 bases. The CDR3 sequence is CASSLGGYGYTF. The CDR3 DNA follows: TGTGCCAGCAGCTTGGGAGGTTATGGCTACACCTTC.

The V gene is TRBV7-9, the J gene TRBJ2-1; 7 nucleotides agree with TRBD2. The CDR3 length is 13 residues. The V gene's germline CDR1 is SEHNR and CDR2 FQNEAQ (reference sequence). The junction had 4 bases not matched to a gene; V was cut back by 3 bases and J by 8 bases. CDR3 in amino acids: CASSLQGRDEQFF. CDR3 nucleotides: TGTGCCAGCAGCTTGCAAGGGAGGGATGAGCAGTTCTTC.

J is TRBJ2-7 and V is TRBV5-1; D is undetermined. The CDR3 is made up of 16 amino acids. The V and J ends lost 0 bases and 1 base respectively, with 14 bases between them. CDR1 is SGHRS and CDR2 is YFSETQ in the germline V gene. CDR3 loop: CASSLGRPPFSYEQYF. The CDR3 DNA reads TGCGCCAGCAGCTTGGGACGGCCCCCTTTTTCCTACGAGCAGTACTTC.

This clone occurred once. V is TRBV10-3 and J is TRBJ2-3; D uncertain. V lost 8 bases, J lost 2 bases, and 8 bases lay in between. CDR1 is ENHRY, CDR2 SYGVKD, per germline. The CDR3 is 12 amino acids. CDR3 loop: CAIGPATDTQYF. CDR3 bases: TGTGCCATCGGTCCAGCCACAGATACGCAGTATTTT.

The chain is built from TRBV5-6 and TRBJ1-5; D remains unclear. Germline lookup yields CDR1 SGHDT and CDR2 YYEEEE. CDR3 length: 15 amino acids. Trimming removed 2 bases from V and 2 bases from J, with 11 bases in between. This CDR3 is CASSLRLEGNQPQHF. The CDR3 DNA is TGTGCCAGCAGCTTACGACTGGAGGGCAATCAGCCCCAGCATTTT.

The chain couples TRBV7-9 to TRBJ1-2, with a weak D call TRBD1 (5 bases). The CDR3 is made up of 14 amino acids. Looked up from germline, CDR1 is SEHNR and CDR2 is FQNEAQ (reference sequence). Trimming cost V 3 bases and J 6 bases, with 14 bases left between them. The CDR3 reads CASSFVGPGDGYTF. The CDR3 coding sequence is TGTGCCAGCAGCTTTGTCGGCCCGGGGGATGGCTACACCTTC.

V gene TRBV5-1 combines with J gene TRBJ1-2; 11 positions match TRBD1. V shed 4 bases, J shed 1 base, and the junction held 9 bases outside the gene matches. In germline, CDR1 is SGHRS, CDR2 YFSETQ. This CDR3 comprises 17 residues. DNA of the CDR3: TGCGCCAGCAGCCGACGGACAGGGGGCGCGGGTAACTATGGCTACACCTTC. Translating gives CASSRRTGGAGNYGYTF.

DNA of the CDR3: TGTGCCAGCTCACCACGCACAGGGAAAGCGGAGACCCAGTACTTC. Protein sequence: CASSPRTGKAETQYF. This rearrangement joins TRBV18 to TRBJ2-5, with D possibly being TRBD1 (6 bases). Germline-derived CDR1 and CDR2 are KGHSH and LQKENI. The V gene lost 1 base and the J gene lost 5 bases, with 14 bases spanning the gap. The CDR3 consists of 15 residues.